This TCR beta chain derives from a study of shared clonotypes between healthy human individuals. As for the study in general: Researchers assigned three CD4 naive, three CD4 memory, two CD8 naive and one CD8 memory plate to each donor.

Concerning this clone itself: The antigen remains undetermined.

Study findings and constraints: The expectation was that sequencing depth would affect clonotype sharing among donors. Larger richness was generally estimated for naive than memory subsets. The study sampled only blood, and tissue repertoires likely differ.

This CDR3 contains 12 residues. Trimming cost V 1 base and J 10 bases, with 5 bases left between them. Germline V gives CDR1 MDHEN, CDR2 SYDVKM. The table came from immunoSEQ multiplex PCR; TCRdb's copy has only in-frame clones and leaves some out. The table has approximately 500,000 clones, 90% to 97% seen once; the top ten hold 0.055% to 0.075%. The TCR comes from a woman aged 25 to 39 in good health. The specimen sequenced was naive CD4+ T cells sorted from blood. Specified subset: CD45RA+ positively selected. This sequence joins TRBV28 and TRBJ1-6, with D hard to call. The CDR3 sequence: CASSLFPSPLHF. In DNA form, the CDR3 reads TGTGCCAGCAGTTTATTTCCCTCACCCCTCCACTTT.